This T cell receptor (beta chain) was retrieved from a study of T cells in Graves' hyperthyroidism and ophthalmopathy. Patients having uncontrolled infection, another autoimmune disease, pregnancy or lactation were not included. TCR beta CDR3 sequences were amplified from RNA transcripts. The HTBI primer set was used in a first-round RT-PCR of the TCR CDR3. TCRdb itself ran the multiplex PCR reads through MiXCR, one entry per CDR3 protein. The table lists a few hundred thousand distinct CDR3 sequences, roughly 15% of them singletons. This clonotype was detected many times. Its antigen is currently unknown. Per germline, CDR1 MDHEN and CDR2 SYDVKM. The CDR3 runs to 11 residues. Trimming cost V 6 bases and J 6 bases, with 7 bases left between them. Overall study findings and caveats: Ophthalmopathy, which appeared later, was predicted by the model a median approximately 6 months before onset. A model of 13 V-J pairs discriminated ophthalmopathy from stable hyperthyroidism.

Source material: blood. This receptor was identified in a woman between 18 and 30 years old with Graves' hyperthyroidism. This chain links TRBV28 with TRBJ2-3; D might be TRBD2 (6 bases). This chain's CDR3 is CASSAGDTQYF. CDR3 nucleotides: TGTGCCAGCAGCGCGGGGGATACGCAGTATTTT.